These 10 T cell receptor beta chains originate from one sample sequenced in a study of OX40 agonist ivuxolimab in advanced cancers. The table came from immunoSEQ multiplex PCR; TCRdb's copy has only in-frame clones and leaves some out. The repertoire holds more than 75,000 clones, with more than 85% as singletons. The sample in question was CD4+ or CD8+ T cells sorted from blood, obtained in a trial of the OX40 agonist ivuxolimab. The receptors were sampled from an adult with an advanced solid tumor such as melanoma, head and neck, liver or kidney cancer.

The table lists this clone with a few counts. V gene TRBV18 combines with J gene TRBJ2-3; D uncertain. Germline values: CDR1 KGHSH, CDR2 LQKENI. V was clipped by 0 bases and J by 4 bases, with 14 bases between them. This CDR3 region has 16 residues. DNA of the CDR3: TGTGCCAGCTCACCACCAGAGCGCTTCTTCTCAGATACGCAGTATTTT. It codes for CASSPPERFFSDTQYF.

The chain combines TRBV28 with TRBJ2-7; 12 bases agree with TRBD2. Unmatched junction bases numbered 3, after V lost 0 bases and J lost 3 bases. This CDR3 has 16 residues. Germline CDR1 reads MDHEN; CDR2 reads SYDVKM. CDR3 in amino acids: CASSLWTSGRNYEQYF. DNA of the CDR3: TGTGCCAGCAGTTTATGGACTAGCGGGAGAAACTACGAGCAGTACTTC.

The chain links TRBV7-7 to TRBJ2-5, with TRBD1 identical over 7 bases. CDR3 length equals 13 residues. The V gene's germline CDR1 is SSHAT and CDR2 FNYEAQ (reference sequence). The trim removed 3 bases at V and 4 bases at J, leaving 2 bases unmatched. The CDR3 nucleotides read TGTGCCAGCAGCTTGAGGGGGCGAGAGACCCAGTACTTC. Amino acid sequence: CASSLRGRETQYF.

The V gene is TRBV19, the J gene TRBJ1-4; 12 bases match TRBD1. The CDR3 runs to 17 residues. V shed 9 bases, J shed 9 bases, and the junction held 17 bases outside the gene matches. The germline gives CDR1 LNHDA, CDR2 SQIVND (reference sequence). The CDR3 here is CARPEGQGARFRKKLFF. For the CDR3, the DNA is TGTGCCAGACCGGAGGGACAGGGGGCGAGGTTCCGGAAAAAACTGTTTTTT.

The table lists this clone with a count of one. The V call is TRBV7-6, the J call TRBJ2-5; D may be TRBD2 (5 bases). Trimming cost V 1 base and J 5 bases, with 8 bases left between them. The CDR3 is 13 amino acids. Per germline, CDR1 SGHVS and CDR2 FNYEAQ. The CDR3 DNA follows: TGTGCCAGCAGCTTAGAGGGCGGGGAGACCCAGTACTTC. The encoded protein is CASSLEGGETQYF.

This rearrangement joins TRBV5-6 to TRBJ1-6; D gene ambiguous. The CDR3 spans 14 residues. The V and J ends lost 2 bases and 7 bases respectively, with 10 bases between them. CDR1 and CDR2 (germline): SGHDT, YYEEEE. DNA of the CDR3: TGTGCCAGCAGCTTTGAGGTGGGGAATTCACCCCTCCACTTT. Amino acid sequence: CASSFEVGNSPLHF.

The chain uses TRBV25-1 and TRBJ2-2; 9 bases align to TRBD1. Trimming removed 6 bases from V and 1 base from J; junction bases left unmatched: 6. This CDR3 spans 16 amino acids. CDR1 and CDR2 (germline): MGHDK, SYGVNS. In nucleotides, the CDR3 is TGTGCCAGCAGACGACAGGGACAGGGGAACACCGGGGAGCTGTTTTTT. It specifies CASRRQGQGNTGELFF.

This clone was picked up a small number of times. CDR3 DNA sequence: TGTGCCTGGAGCGGGAATTCGAACACTGAAGCTTTCTTT. Amino acid sequence: CAWSGNSNTEAFF. The genes are TRBV30 and TRBJ1-1, with unresolved D. V was clipped by 3 bases and J by 1 base, with 9 bases between them. This CDR3 contains 13 residues. The V gene's germline CDR1 is GTSNPN and CDR2 SVGIG (reference sequence). The full variable domain, completed using reference TRBV30 and TRBJ1-1, is SQTIHQWPATLVQPVGSPLSLECTVEGTSNPNLYWYRQAAGRGLQLLFYSVGIGQISSEVPQNLSASRPQDRQFILSSKKLLLSDSGFYLCAWSGNSNTEAFFGQGTRLTVV.

The rearrangement links TRBV4-3 to TRBJ2-3; 10 nucleotides agree with TRBD2. Germline-derived CDR1 and CDR2 are LGHNA and YSLEER. V dropped 4 bases and J dropped 1; count of bases not matched to a gene: 5. This CDR3 has 16 amino acids. CDR3 nucleotide sequence: TGCGCCAGCAGCCGGGGGCTAGCGGGAGGCACAGATACGCAGTATTTT. Its protein is CASSRGLAGGTDTQYF.

J is TRBJ2-5 and V is TRBV5-1, with D possibly TRBD1 on 6 matching bases. Germline-derived CDR1 and CDR2 are SGHRS and YFSETQ. Trimming took 7 bases from V and 0 from J, leaving 10 bases between them. The CDR3 is made up of 13 amino acids. The CDR3 region has the DNA TGCGCCAGCGCCGGGGACAACCAAGAGACCCAGTACTTC. Translating it yields CASAGDNQETQYF.